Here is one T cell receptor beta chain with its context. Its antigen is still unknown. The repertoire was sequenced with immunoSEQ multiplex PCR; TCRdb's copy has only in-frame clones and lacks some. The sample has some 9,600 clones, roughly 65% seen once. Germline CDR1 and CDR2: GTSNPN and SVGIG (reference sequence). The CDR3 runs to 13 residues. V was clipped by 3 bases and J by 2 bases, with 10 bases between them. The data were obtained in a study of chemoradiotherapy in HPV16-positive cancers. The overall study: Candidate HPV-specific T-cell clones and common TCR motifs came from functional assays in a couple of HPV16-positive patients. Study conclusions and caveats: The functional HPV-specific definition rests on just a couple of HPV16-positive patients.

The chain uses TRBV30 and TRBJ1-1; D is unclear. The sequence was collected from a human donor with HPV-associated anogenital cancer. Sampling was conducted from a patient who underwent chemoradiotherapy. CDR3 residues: CAWRRYSNTEAFF. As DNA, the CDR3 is TGTGCCTGGAGGAGGTACAGCAACACTGAAGCTTTCTTT.